This T cell receptor (beta chain) was sequenced for a study of identical twins. Germline lookup yields CDR1 SGHTA and CDR2 FQGNSA. J gave up 9 bases and V 4 bases, and 7 bases lay outside the gene matches. The CDR3 spans 15 residues. To note about this clonotype: Antigen specificity is unknown.

General study points: Weaker excess twin sharing was seen among beta out-of-frame sequences.

One entry per CDR3 protein results from TCRdb running MiXCR on the 5' RACE reads. Among roughly 690,000 distinct CDR3 sequences listed, less than 7% were seen once. Material for sequencing was naive T cells sorted from blood. The rearrangement links TRBV7-2 to TRBJ2-1, with TRBD2 matching 12 bases. The source of this sequence is a man aged 18 to 29 in good health. This CDR3 is CASSSPSGRGGEQFF. In nucleotides, the CDR3 is TGTGCCAGCAGCTCTCCTAGCGGGAGGGGTGGTGAGCAGTTCTTC.